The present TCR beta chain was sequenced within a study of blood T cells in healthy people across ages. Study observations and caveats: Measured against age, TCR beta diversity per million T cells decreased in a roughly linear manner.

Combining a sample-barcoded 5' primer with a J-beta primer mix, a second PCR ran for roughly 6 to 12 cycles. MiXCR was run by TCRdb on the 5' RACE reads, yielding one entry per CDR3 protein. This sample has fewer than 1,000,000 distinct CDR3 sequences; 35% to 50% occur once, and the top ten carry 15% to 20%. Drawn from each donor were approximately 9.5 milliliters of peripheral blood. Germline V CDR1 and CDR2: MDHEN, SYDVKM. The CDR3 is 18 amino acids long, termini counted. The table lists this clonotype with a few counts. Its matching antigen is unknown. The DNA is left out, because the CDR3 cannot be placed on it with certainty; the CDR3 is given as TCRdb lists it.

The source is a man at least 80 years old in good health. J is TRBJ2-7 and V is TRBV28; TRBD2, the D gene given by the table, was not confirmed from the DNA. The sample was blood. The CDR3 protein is CASSLSLRVSGTNYEQYF.